Detailed here is one TCR beta chain. PCR was performed using 60 Vbeta and 13 Jbeta primers. The method was immunoSEQ multiplex PCR; TCRdb's version includes in-frame clones alone and lacks a portion of them. The sample gives approximately 220,000 clones, about three quarters of which show up once; less than 2% is in the top ten. The sample is drawn from a study of cytomegalovirus exposure and HLA in healthy donors. CDR1 SGHRS and CDR2 YFSETQ come from the germline V gene. CDR3 size: 15 residues. J gave up 3 bases and V 4 bases, and 6 bases lay outside the gene matches. The genes are TRBV5-1 and TRBJ1-4; 7 bases align to TRBD1. The sample was PBMCs. The source of this sequence is a male donor in good health and CMV-seronegative. CDR3 sequence: CASSREGAANEKLFF. The CDR3 nucleotides read TGCGCCAGCAGCAGAGAGGGGGCAGCTAATGAAAAACTGTTTTTT.